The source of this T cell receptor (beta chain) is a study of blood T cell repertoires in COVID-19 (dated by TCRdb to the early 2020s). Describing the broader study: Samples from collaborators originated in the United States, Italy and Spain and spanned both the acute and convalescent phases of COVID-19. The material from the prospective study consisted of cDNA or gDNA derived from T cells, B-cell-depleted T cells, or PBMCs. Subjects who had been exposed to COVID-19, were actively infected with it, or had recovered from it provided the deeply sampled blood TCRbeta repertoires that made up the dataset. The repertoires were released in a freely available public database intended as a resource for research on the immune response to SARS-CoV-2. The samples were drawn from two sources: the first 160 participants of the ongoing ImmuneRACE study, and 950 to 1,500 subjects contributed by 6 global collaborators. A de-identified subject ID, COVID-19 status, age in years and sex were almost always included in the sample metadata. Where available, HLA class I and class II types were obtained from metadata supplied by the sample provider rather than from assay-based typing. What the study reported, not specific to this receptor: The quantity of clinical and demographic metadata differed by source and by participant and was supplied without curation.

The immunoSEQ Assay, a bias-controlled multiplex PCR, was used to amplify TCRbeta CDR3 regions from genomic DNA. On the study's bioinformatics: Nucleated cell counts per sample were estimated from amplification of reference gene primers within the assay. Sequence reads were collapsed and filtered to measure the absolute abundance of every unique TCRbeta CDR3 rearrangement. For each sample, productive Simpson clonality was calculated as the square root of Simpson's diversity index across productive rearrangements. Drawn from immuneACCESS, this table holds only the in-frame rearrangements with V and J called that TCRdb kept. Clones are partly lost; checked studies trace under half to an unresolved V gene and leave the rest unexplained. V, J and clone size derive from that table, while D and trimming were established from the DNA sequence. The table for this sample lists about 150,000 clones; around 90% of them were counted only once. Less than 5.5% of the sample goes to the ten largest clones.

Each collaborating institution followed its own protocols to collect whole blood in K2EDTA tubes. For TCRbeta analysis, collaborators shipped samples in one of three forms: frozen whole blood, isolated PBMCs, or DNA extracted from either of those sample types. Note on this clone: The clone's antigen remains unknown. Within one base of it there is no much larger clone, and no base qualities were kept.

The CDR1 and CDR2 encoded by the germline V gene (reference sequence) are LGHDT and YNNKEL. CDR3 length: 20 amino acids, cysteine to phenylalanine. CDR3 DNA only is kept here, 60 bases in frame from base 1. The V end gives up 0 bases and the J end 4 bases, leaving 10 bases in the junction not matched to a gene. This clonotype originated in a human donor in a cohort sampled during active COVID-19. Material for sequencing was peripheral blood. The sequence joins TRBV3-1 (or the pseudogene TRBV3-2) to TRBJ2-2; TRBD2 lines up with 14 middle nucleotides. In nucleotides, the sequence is TGTGCCAGCAGCCAAGATACCCCGACTAGCGGGGGGGCGGGCACCGGGGAGCTGTTTTTT. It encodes CASSQDTPTSGGAGTGELFF.